Following are 9 T cell receptor beta chains from one sample sequenced in a study of CD8+ T cells in alopecia areata. Extraction of RNA preceded its reverse transcription into cDNA, which served as the sequencing template. Clones were read by immunoSEQ multiplex PCR, and TCRdb kept only the in-frame ones, dropping some. The sample contains 150,000 or so clones, more than 75% of which appear only once. This specimen consisted of CD8+ T cells sorted from blood, obtained at week 0. The receptors were gathered from a human donor with alopecia areata.

The V call is TRBV19, the J call TRBJ2-2, with a weak D call TRBD1 (6 bases). CDR3 size: 17 residues. V was pared by 3 bases and J by 6 bases, with 20 bases between. Germline CDR1 and CDR2: LNHDA and SQIVND (reference sequence). The CDR3 nucleotides read TGTGCCAGTAGTATCAACGATCATCTACAGGGCCCCGGGGAGCTGTTTTTT. This codes for CASSINDHLQGPGELFF.

This clone has a single count. Written as DNA, the CDR3 is TGTGCCAGCAGTCCCACAGCGGGCCCAACCTACGAGCAGTACTTC. As protein: CASSPTAGPTYEQYF. The chain joins TRBV27 to TRBJ2-7; a possible D gene is TRBD2 (6 bases). The germline gives CDR1 MNHEY, CDR2 SMNVEV (reference sequence). V lost 5 bases and J lost 2, with 16 bases in between. This CDR3 has 15 residues.

This clone came up a few times. This chain connects TRBV7-2 to TRBJ1-1; D is ambiguous. CDR1 and CDR2 (germline): SGHTA, FQGNSA. V shed 4 bases and J shed 4 bases, with 7 bases lying between them. CDR3 length equals 12 residues. The CDR3 DNA reads TGTGCCAGCAGCTGGGTTGGCACTGAAGCTTTCTTT. It encodes CASSWVGTEAFF.

Of note for this clone: The same CDR3 can be traced to other DNA sequences in this sample. The V gene is TRBV5-6, the J gene TRBJ2-1; D is unclear. The CDR3 is 11 residues long. The germline CDR1 and CDR2 sequences are SGHDT and YYEEEE. The V gene lost 0 bases and the J gene lost 9 bases, with 4 bases spanning the gap. The CDR3 coding sequence is TGTGCCAGCAGCTTGGTTAGTGAGCAGTTCTTC. Its protein is CASSLVSEQFF. The full variable domain, in which reference TRBV5-6 and TRBJ2-1 provide the parts outside the CDR3, is DAGVTQSPTHLIKTRGQQVTLRCSPKSGHDTVSWYQQALGQGPQFIFQYYEEEERQRGNFPDRFSGHQFPNYSSELNVNALLLGDSALYLCASSLVSEQFFGPGTRLTVL.

The chain couples TRBV7-9 to TRBJ1-3; TRBD1 is a possible D gene (5 bases). This CDR3 spans 15 amino acids. The ends were cut back, 3 bases at V and 6 bases at J, with 15 bases in the middle. Germline V gene sequence: CDR1 SEHNR, CDR2 FQNEAQ (reference sequence). The CDR3 is CASSFIQGRENTIYF. The CDR3 DNA reads TGTGCCAGCAGCTTCATTCAGGGAAGGGAAAACACCATATATTTT.

This sequence joins TRBV11-2 and TRBJ1-5; D may be TRBD1 (5 bases). This CDR3 has 15 residues. The germline V gene has CDR1 SGHAT and CDR2 FQNNGV. Trimming shortened V by 0 bases and J by 4 bases, and 10 bases separated the two germline ends. CDR3 residues: CASSLDFGGNQPQHF. The CDR3 coding sequence is TGTGCCAGCAGCTTAGATTTCGGGGGAAATCAGCCCCAGCATTTT. Based on the CDR3 plus reference TRBV11-2 and TRBJ1-5, the full variable domain is EAGVAQSPRYKIIEKRQSVAFWCNPISGHATLYWYQQILGQGPKLLIQFQNNGVVDDSQLPKDRFSAERLKGVDSTLKIQPAKLEDSAVYLCASSLDFGGNQPQHFGDGTRLSIL.

In this sample, this clone turned up once. This rearrangement joins TRBV29-1 to TRBJ2-1, with D possibly TRBD2 on 6 matching bases. This CDR3 spans 15 amino acids. Per the germline V gene, CDR1 is SQVTM and CDR2 is ANQGSEA. Trimming took 6 bases from V and 5 from J, leaving 20 bases between them. This CDR3 reads CSVPLPGLSHNEQFF. The CDR3 DNA sequence: TGCAGCGTCCCTCTTCCGGGACTGTCCCACAATGAGCAGTTCTTC.

This clone was recorded once. This chain links TRBV9 with TRBJ2-6; a possible D gene is TRBD2 (6 bases). V lost 4 bases and J lost 0, with 14 bases in between. The CDR3 has 17 residues. Germline V CDR1 and CDR2: SGDLS, YYNGEE. This chain's CDR3 is CASSPGSGDSGANVLTF. The CDR3 DNA is TGTGCCAGCAGCCCGGGTTCGGGGGACTCTGGGGCCAACGTCCTGACTTTC.

The chain links TRBV9 to TRBJ2-1, with TRBD2 matching over 9 bases. Trimming cost V 3 bases and J 2 bases; bases outside gene matches: 6. The CDR3 spans 16 residues. CDR1 is SGDLS, CDR2 YYNGEE, per germline. CDR3 sequence (DNA): TGTGCCAGCAGCGAATTTAGCGGGAGCCCCTACAATGAGCAGTTCTTC. It is translated as CASSEFSGSPYNEQFF.